The clone carrying this T cell receptor beta chain was detected only a few times. What it binds is unknown. Deletions cut 8 bases from V and 5 bases from J, with 6 bases between. CDR1 is MGHRA, CDR2 YSYEKL, per germline. There are 11 residues in the CDR3. These data originate in a study of T cell repertoires in cytomegalovirus infection. Study-level points and caveats: Frequencies of public TCR beta families were cumulated, and this identified carriers of CMV plus the relevant HLA. The ex vivo response was dominated by HLA-C-restricted CMV-specific TCR beta clonotypes.

TCRdb re-analysed the reads in MiXCR, keeping a single row per CDR3 protein. This sample has 80,000 to 130,000 distinct CDR3 sequences; around a quarter occur once, and the top ten carry roughly two fifths. This rearrangement joins TRBV4-1 to TRBJ2-2; D not resolved. The sequenced sample was CD8+ T cells from PBMCs. The TCR comes from a human donor in good health (CMV status not recorded). Some clones in this sample may be carry-over from other donors' samples. The CDR3 coding sequence is TGCGCCAGCGAGTCAACCGGGGAGCTGTTTTTT. It codes for CASESTGELFF.